This passage covers 22 T cell receptor beta chains from one sample sequenced in a study of cytomegalovirus exposure and HLA in healthy donors. It was with 60 Vbeta and 13 Jbeta primers that the PCR ran. The protocol was immunoSEQ multiplex PCR, while the TCRdb copy is restricted to in-frame clones and leaves out a portion. The sample has 100,000 to 120,000 clones; approximately 69% are singletons. Material for sequencing was PBMCs. The receptors shown here come from a man aged 25-40 years in good health and CMV-seronegative.

The chain is built from TRBV12-5 and TRBJ1-2, with 8 bases matching TRBD1. CDR1 and CDR2 (germline): LGHNT, FRNRAP. This CDR3 spans 15 amino acids. The J segment lost 7 bases and the V segment lost 4 bases, leaving 11 bases of the junction unmatched. CDR3 protein: CASGSYSTGERGYTF. The CDR3 nucleotides are TGTGCTAGTGGTTCCTACTCGACAGGGGAACGTGGCTACACCTTC.

V is TRBV2 and J is TRBJ1-1; 10 nucleotides agree with TRBD1. Per the germline V gene, CDR1 is SNHLY and CDR2 is FYNNEI. This CDR3 contains 15 residues. V gave up 6 bases and J gave up 7 bases; unmatched junction bases: 11. The CDR3 nucleotides read TGTGCCAGCAGCGAACTTCCGGGACAGGGGCATGAAGCTTTCTTT. Protein: CASSELPGQGHEAFF.

As for this clone: Other DNA sequences within the sample encode an identical CDR3. The chain carries TRBV29-1 and TRBJ1-3, with D unclear. Germline V gene lookup returns CDR1 SQVTM and CDR2 ANQGSEA. V lost 6 bases to trimming and J lost 4 bases, with 10 bases between them. The CDR3 is made up of 12 amino acids. The CDR3 is CSVGSAGNTIYF. The CDR3 DNA reads TGCAGCGTGGGGAGTGCCGGAAACACCATATATTTT.

The V and J genes are TRBV27 and TRBJ2-2; no reliable D call. The CDR3 length is 12 residues. Germline V gene lookup returns CDR1 MNHEY and CDR2 SMNVEV (reference sequence). Trimming took 5 bases from V and 3 from J, leaving 4 bases between them. The chain's CDR3 is CASSPYTGELFF. CDR3 coding DNA: TGTGCCAGCAGTCCCTACACCGGGGAGCTGTTTTTT.

The gene calls are TRBV4-3 and TRBJ1-2; TRBD1 matches 7 bases. CDR1 and CDR2 (germline): LGHNA, YSLEER. Trimming cost V 3 bases and J 4 bases; bases outside gene matches: 11. This CDR3 is built from 16 residues. This chain's CDR3 is CASSQGTGTEIYGYTF. In DNA, the CDR3 is TGCGCCAGCAGCCAGGGGACCGGGACAGAGATCTATGGCTACACCTTC.

The chain couples TRBV10-3 to TRBJ1-5; no clear D. V was clipped by 0 bases and J by 4 bases, with 10 bases between them. Germline assignment: CDR1 ENHRY and CDR2 SYGVKD. The CDR3 totals 15 residues. The CDR3 DNA reads as TGTGCCATCAGTGAGTCCCATCGGGAGAATCAGCCCCAGCATTTT. Translated: CAISESHRENQPQHF.

The chain links TRBV10-3 to TRBJ2-4; D is possibly TRBD1 (5 bases). The CDR3 totals 14 residues. Germline-derived CDR1 and CDR2 are ENHRY and SYGVKD. V was trimmed by 3 bases and J by 9 bases, leaving 15 bases between them. CDR3 nucleotide sequence: TGTGCCATCAGTGAACAAGGGGAAGGGGCCATTCAGTACTTC. Its translation is CAISEQGEGAIQYF.

This chain connects TRBV29-1 to TRBJ2-1; a weak D match, TRBD2 (6 bases). The CDR3 has 14 residues. Trimming removed 6 bases from V and 1 base from J, with 13 bases in between. Germline CDR1 and CDR2: SQVTM and ANQGSEA. CDR3 in DNA: TGCAGCGTCCTACTAGCTTCTTCCTACAATGAGCAGTTCTTC. This gives the protein CSVLLASSYNEQFF.

This clone appeared a few times. The chain recombines TRBV27 with TRBJ2-5, with D maybe TRBD1 (6 bases). The CDR3 is made up of 13 amino acids. Trimming removed 5 bases from V and 5 bases from J, with 12 bases in between. CDR1 is MNHEY, CDR2 SMNVEV, per germline (reference sequence). CDR3 nucleotides: TGTGCCAGCAGTACCTACAGGGTGGAGACCCAGTACTTC. Translating gives CASSTYRVETQYF.

The chain combines TRBV11-2 with TRBJ2-5; D unresolved. The CDR3 is 14 residues long. CDR1 is SGHAT, CDR2 FQNNGV, per germline. Trimming removed 2 bases from V and 4 bases from J, with 11 bases in between. The CDR3 DNA sequence: TGTGCCAGCAGCTTAATCAGGTCTGGAGAGACCCAGTACTTC. Protein sequence: CASSLIRSGETQYF.

This chain links TRBV6-5 with TRBJ1-1; TRBD1 might be the D (5 bases). CDR3 size: 15 residues. V was trimmed by 5 bases and J by 5 bases, leaving 18 bases between them. Germline V gene lookup returns CDR1 MNHEY and CDR2 SVGAGI. CDR3 sequence: CASSLDRYERTEAFF. The CDR3 DNA is TGTGCCAGCAGTCTAGACAGATATGAACGGACTGAAGCTTTCTTT.

This chain links TRBV6-5 with TRBJ1-1; no definite D call. Germline CDR1 reads MNHEY; CDR2 reads SVGAGI. V gave up 0 bases and J gave up 11 bases, with 16 bases separating them. This CDR3 has 14 amino acids. DNA of the CDR3: TGTGCCAGCAGTTACTCCGTACAGCCGATAGAGGCTTTCTTT. This translates into CASSYSVQPIEAFF.

The rearrangement joins TRBV29-1 to TRBJ2-5, with TRBD2 matching over 11 bases. Germline loops: CDR1 SQVTM, CDR2 ANQGSEA. V lost 7 bases to trimming and J lost 5 bases; unmatched junction nucleotides: 6. The CDR3 sequence is 13 residues long. CDR3 sequence reads: CSATSGTVETQYF. The CDR3 DNA follows: TGCAGCGCGACTAGCGGGACGGTTGAGACCCAGTACTTC.

The chain links TRBV2 to TRBJ2-4; the match to TRBD1 covers 8 bases. With V trimmed by 8 bases and J by 0 bases, 6 bases remained unmatched. Germline V gene lookup returns CDR1 SNHLY and CDR2 FYNNEI. The CDR3 length is 15 residues. CDR3 DNA: TGTGCCAGCCTCGGACAGGGCTTAGCCAAAAACATTCAGTACTTC. Its protein is CASLGQGLAKNIQYF.

The chain carries TRBV11-3 and TRBJ2-1; TRBD1 is a possible D gene (7 bases). The CDR3 sequence is 18 residues long. Trimming took off 5 bases at V and 3 bases at J, with 23 bases between the two ends. CDR1 is SGHNT and CDR2 is YENEEA in the germline V gene. The CDR3 sequence is CASSPSVRGRGVYNEQFF. CDR3 coding DNA: TGTGCCAGCAGCCCCTCGGTGAGGGGCAGGGGGGTCTACAATGAGCAGTTCTTC. The variable domain in full, with the rest retrieved from reference TRBV11-3 and TRBJ2-1, is EAGVVQSPRYKIIEKKQPVAFWCNPISGHNTLYWYLQNLGQGPELLIRYENEEAVDDSQLPKDRFSAERLKGVDSTLKIQPAELGDSAVYLCASSPSVRGRGVYNEQFFGPGTRLTVL.

The V call is TRBV27, the J call TRBJ2-7, with 7 bases that match TRBD1. This CDR3 contains 14 residues. Losses at the gene ends were 5 bases for V and 3 bases for J; bases not matched to a gene: 7. Germline CDR1 reads MNHEY; CDR2 reads SMNVEV (reference sequence). CDR3 amino acids: CASSPRTGLYEQYF. In DNA, the CDR3 is TGTGCCAGCAGTCCGCGGACAGGTCTCTACGAGCAGTACTTC.

CDR3 DNA: TGCGCCAGCAGCCAACTAGTGACTGCGAACACCGGGGAGCTGTTTTTT. Protein: CASSQLVTANTGELFF. The gene calls are TRBV4-3 and TRBJ2-2; D remains unclear. V gave up 2 bases and J gave up 0 bases, with 10 bases separating them. This CDR3 is 16 amino acids long. Per germline, CDR1 LGHNA and CDR2 YSLEER.

The chain is built from TRBV28 and TRBJ1-2; the match to TRBD1 covers 10 bases. In germline, CDR1 is MDHEN, CDR2 SYDVKM. This CDR3 has 15 amino acids. The ends lost 6 bases at V and 2 bases at J; junction bases unmatched: 6. In DNA form, the CDR3 reads TGTGCCAGCAGCCGGATGACAGGGGGCAACTATGGCTACACCTTC. It codes for CASSRMTGGNYGYTF.

In this sample, this clone turned up a few times. The V and J genes are TRBV28 and TRBJ1-1, with unresolved D. The length of the CDR3 is 13 residues. CDR1 MDHEN and CDR2 SYDVKM come from the germline V gene. V lost 4 bases, J lost 6 bases, and 12 bases lay in between. CDR3 region: CASSSPPQSEAFF. The DNA of the CDR3 is TGTGCCAGCAGTTCCCCCCCCCAATCTGAAGCTTTCTTT.

The chain is built from TRBV6-5 and TRBJ1-4; 10 bases agree with TRBD1. Trimming took 6 bases from V and 8 from J; bases not matched to a gene: 9. The CDR3 has 15 amino acids. The V gene's germline CDR1 is MNHEY and CDR2 SVGAGI. The CDR3 spells CASSRQGALGEKLFF. CDR3 sequence (DNA): TGTGCCAGCAGCCGACAGGGGGCTCTGGGGGAAAAACTGTTTTTT.

The sample holds a few counts of this clone. The V gene is TRBV5-1, the J gene TRBJ2-1, with 7 bases aligning to TRBD2. CDR1 is SGHRS, CDR2 YFSETQ, per germline. V was clipped by 0 bases and J by 2 bases; unmatched bases: 2. There are 15 residues in the CDR3. The CDR3 DNA reads as TGCGCCAGCAGCTTGGATCTAGCGGCCTACAATGAGCAGTTCTTC. This encodes CASSLDLAAYNEQFF.

This clone was counted a single time. The chain is built from TRBV7-2 and TRBJ2-3; TRBD2 agrees at 13 bases. With V trimmed by 0 bases and J by 7 bases, 7 bases remained unmatched. CDR1 SGHTA and CDR2 FQGNSA come from the germline V gene. The CDR3 consists of 17 residues. The CDR3 protein is CASSLAVGLAGEYTQYF. The CDR3 DNA follows: TGTGCCAGCAGCTTAGCGGTTGGACTAGCGGGAGAGTATACGCAGTATTTT.